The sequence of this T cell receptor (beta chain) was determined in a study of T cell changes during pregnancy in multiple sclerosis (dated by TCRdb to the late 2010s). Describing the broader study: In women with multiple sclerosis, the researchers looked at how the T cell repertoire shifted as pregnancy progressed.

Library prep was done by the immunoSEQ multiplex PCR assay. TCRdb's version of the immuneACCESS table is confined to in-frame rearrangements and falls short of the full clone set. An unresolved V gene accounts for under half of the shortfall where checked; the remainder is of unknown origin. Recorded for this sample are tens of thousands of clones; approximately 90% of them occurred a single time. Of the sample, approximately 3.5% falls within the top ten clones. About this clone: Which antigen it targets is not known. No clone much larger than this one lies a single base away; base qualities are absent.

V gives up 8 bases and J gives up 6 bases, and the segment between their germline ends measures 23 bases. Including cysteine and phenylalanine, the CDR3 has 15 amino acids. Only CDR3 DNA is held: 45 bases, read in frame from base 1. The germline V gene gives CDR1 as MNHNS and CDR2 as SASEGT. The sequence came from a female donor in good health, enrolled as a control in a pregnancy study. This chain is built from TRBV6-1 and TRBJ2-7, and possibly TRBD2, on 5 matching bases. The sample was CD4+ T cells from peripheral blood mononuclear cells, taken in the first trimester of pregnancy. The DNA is TGTGCCAGCCGCCCGAGGACTTCCTTGACCTCCGAGCAGTACTTC. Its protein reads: CASRPRTSLTSEQYF.